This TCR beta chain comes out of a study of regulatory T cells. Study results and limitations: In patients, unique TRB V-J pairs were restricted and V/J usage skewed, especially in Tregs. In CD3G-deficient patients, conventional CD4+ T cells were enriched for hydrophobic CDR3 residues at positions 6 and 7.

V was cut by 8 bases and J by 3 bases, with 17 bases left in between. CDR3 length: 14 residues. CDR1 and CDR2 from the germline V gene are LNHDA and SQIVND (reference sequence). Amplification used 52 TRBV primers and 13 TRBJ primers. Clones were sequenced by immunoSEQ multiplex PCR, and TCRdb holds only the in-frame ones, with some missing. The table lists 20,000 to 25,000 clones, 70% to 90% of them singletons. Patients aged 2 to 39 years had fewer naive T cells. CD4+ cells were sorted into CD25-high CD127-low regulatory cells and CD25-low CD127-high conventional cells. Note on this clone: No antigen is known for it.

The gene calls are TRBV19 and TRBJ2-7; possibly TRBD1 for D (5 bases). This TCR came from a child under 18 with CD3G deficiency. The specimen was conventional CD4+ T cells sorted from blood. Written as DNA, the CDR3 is TGTGCCAGTTCTCGGAAGACAGCAGGCTACGAGCAGTACTTC. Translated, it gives CASSRKTAGYEQYF.